The T cell receptor beta chain described here comes from a study of blood T cell repertoires in COVID-19. At the level of the study: In each case, the material was cDNA or gDNA derived from T cells, B-cell-depleted T cells, or PBMCs.

Trimming removed 6 bases from V and 5 bases from J, with 7 bases in between. This CDR3 has 11 residues. Assay used: immunoSEQ multiplex PCR; TCRdb lists only in-frame clones, some missing. Of roughly 40,000 clones listed, around 77% are singletons. The chain couples TRBV12-3 or TRBV12-4 to TRBJ2-5, with D hard to call. The clonotype was recovered from a woman of 80 years or more with acute or convalescent COVID-19. The sample consisted of peripheral blood. The CDR3 loop is CASSRWETQYF. In DNA, the CDR3 is TGTGCCAGCAGCAGGTGGGAGACCCAGTACTTC.